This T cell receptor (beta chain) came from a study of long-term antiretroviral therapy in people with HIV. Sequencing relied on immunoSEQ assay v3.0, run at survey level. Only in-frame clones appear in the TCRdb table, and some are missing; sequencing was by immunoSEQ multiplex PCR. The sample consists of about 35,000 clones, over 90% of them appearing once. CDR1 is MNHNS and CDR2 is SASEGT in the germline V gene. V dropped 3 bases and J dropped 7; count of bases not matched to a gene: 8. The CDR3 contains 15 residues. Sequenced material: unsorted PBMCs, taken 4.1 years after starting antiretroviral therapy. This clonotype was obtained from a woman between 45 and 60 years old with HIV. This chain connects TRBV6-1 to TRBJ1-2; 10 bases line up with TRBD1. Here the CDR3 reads CASSDPGTGASGYTF. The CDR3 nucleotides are TGTGCCAGCAGTGATCCGGGGACAGGGGCGTCTGGCTACACCTTC.